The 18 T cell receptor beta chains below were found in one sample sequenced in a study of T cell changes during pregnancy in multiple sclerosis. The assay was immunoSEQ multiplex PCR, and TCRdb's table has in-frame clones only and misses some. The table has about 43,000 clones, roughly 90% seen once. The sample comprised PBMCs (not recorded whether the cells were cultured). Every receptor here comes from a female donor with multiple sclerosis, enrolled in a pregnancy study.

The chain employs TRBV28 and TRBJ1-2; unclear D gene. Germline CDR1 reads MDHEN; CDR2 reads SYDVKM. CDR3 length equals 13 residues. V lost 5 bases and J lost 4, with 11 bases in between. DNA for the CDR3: TGTGCCAGCAGTCAACGAGGGTCCTATGGCTACACCTTC. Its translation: CASSQRGSYGYTF.

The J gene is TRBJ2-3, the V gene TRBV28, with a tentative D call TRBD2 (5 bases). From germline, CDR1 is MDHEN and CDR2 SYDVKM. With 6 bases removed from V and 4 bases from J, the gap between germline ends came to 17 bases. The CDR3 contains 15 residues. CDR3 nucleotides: TGTGCCAGCAGGCCCACGGGGAGAGAAGCAGATACGCAGTATTTT. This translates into CASRPTGREADTQYF.

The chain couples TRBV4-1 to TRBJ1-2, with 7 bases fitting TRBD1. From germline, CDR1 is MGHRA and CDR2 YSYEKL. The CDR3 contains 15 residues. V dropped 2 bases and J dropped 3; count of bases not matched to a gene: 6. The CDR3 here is CASSQTSGTDYGYTF. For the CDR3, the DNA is TGCGCCAGCAGCCAAACATCCGGGACAGACTATGGCTACACCTTC.

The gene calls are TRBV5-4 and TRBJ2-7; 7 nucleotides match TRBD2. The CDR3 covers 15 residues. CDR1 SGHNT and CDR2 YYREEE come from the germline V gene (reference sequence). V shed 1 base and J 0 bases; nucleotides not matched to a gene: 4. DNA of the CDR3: TGTGCCAGCAGCTTGTCTGGCGGGAGCTCCTACGAGCAGTACTTC. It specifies CASSLSGGSSYEQYF.

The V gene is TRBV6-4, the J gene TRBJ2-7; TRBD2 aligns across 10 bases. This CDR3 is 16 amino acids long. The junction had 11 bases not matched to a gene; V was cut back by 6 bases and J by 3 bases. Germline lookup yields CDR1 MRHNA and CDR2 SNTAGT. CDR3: CASRDPEREGRYEQYF. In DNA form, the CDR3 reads TGTGCCAGCAGGGACCCAGAGCGGGAGGGCCGCTACGAGCAGTACTTC.

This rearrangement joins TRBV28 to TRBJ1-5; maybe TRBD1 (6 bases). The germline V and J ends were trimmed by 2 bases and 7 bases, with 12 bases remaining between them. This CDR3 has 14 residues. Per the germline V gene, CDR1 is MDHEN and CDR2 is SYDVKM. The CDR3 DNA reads TGTGCCAGCAGTTTAAATGGGGGGGCGCAGCCCCAGCATTTT. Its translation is CASSLNGGAQPQHF.

The CDR3 DNA reads TGTGCCAGCAGCGCCGAGAGCGGGGGGGCAGATACGCAGTATTTT. Residues: CASSAESGGADTQYF. This rearrangement joins TRBV9 to TRBJ2-3, with 10 bases identical to TRBD2. CDR3 length: 15 amino acids. Germline CDR1 and CDR2: SGDLS and YYNGEE. Germline trimming cut 3 bases from V and 4 bases from J; bases unmatched to any gene: 5.

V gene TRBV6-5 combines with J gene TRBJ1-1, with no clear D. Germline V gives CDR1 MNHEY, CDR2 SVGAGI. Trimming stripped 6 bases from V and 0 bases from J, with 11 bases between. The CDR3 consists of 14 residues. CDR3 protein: CASRQTGMNTEAFF. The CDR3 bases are TGTGCCAGCAGGCAGACGGGTATGAACACTGAAGCTTTCTTT.

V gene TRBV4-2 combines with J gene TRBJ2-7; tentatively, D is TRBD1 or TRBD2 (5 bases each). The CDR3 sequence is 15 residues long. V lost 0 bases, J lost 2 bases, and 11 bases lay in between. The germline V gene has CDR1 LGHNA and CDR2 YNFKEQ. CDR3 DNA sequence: TGTGCCAGCAGCCAAGAGAGGGGTTCTCCCTACGAGCAGTACTTC. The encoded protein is CASSQERGSPYEQYF.

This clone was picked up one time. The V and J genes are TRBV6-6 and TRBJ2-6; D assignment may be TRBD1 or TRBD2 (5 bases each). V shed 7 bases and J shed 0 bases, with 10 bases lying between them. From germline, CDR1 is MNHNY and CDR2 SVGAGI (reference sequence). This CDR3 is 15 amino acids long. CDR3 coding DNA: TGTGCCAGCAACGACGGGACCTCTGGGGCCAACGTCCTGACTTTC. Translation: CASNDGTSGANVLTF.

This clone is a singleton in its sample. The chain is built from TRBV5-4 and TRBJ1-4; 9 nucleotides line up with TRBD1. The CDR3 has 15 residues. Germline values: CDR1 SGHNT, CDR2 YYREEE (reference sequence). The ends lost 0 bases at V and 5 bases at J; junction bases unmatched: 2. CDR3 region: CASSLEGTGNEKLFF. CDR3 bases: TGTGCCAGCAGCTTGGAAGGGACAGGGAATGAAAAACTGTTTTTT.

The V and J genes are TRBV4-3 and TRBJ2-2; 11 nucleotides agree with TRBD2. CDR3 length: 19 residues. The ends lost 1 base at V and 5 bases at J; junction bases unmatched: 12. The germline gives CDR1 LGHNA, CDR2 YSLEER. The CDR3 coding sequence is TGCGCCAGCAGCCAAGGGGCCAATAGCGGGAGGGCGTATACCGGGGAGCTGTTTTTT. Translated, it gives CASSQGANSGRAYTGELFF.

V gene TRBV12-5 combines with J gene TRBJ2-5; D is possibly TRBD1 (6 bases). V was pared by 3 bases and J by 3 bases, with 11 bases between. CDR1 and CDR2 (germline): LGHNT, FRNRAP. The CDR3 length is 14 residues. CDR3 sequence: CASGFLDSEETQYF. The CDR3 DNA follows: TGTGCTAGTGGTTTCTTGGACAGCGAAGAGACCCAGTACTTC. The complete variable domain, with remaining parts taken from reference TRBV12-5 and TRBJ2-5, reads DARVTQTPRHKVTEMGQEVTMRCQPILGHNTVFWYRQTMMQGLELLAYFRNRAPLDDSGMPKDRFSAEMPDATLATLKIQPSEPRDSAVYFCASGFLDSEETQYFGPGTRLLVL.

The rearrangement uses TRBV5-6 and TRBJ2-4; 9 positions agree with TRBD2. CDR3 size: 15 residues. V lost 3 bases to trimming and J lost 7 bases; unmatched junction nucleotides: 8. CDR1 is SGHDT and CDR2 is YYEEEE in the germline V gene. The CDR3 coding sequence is TGTGCCAGCAGCTGGGGCCCGGGACTAGCTAACATTCAGTACTTC. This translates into CASSWGPGLANIQYF.

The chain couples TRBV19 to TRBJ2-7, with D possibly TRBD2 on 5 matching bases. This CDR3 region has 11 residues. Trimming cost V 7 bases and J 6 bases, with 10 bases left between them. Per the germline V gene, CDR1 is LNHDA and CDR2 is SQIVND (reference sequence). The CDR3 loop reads CASKEEGEQYF. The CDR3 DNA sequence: TGTGCCAGTAAGGAGGAAGGCGAGCAGTACTTC.

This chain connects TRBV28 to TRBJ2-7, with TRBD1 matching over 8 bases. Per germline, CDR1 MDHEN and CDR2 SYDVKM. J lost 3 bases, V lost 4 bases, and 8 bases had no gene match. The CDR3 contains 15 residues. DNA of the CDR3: TGTGCCAGCAGTTCAACCGGGACAGGACTCTACGAGCAGTACTTC. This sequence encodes CASSSTGTGLYEQYF.

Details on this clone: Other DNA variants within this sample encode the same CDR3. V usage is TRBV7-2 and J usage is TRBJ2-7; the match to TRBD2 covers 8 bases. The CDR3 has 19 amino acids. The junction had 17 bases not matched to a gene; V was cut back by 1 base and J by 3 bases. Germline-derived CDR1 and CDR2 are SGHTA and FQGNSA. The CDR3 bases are TGTGCCAGCAGCTTAGAGACTTCGGCGGGAGGTACCAAAGGCTACGAGCAGTACTTC. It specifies CASSLETSAGGTKGYEQYF.

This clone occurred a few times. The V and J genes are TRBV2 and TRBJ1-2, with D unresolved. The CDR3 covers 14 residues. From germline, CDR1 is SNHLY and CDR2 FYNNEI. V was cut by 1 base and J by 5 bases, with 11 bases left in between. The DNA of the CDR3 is TGTGCCAGCAGTGAAGGGGTAATGGGGTATGGCTACACCTTC. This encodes CASSEGVMGYGYTF.